The 18 T cell receptor beta chains reported below all come from one sample, sequenced in a study of beta chain features in type 1 diabetes. Findings and caveats of the study: TCRB CDR3 length was moderately but significantly reduced in all four CD4+ subsets of Type 1 diabetes patients.

The entirety of the isolated RNA underwent reverse transcription, so expressed TCRB transcripts were sequenced. Sequencing used immunoSEQ multiplex PCR; TCRdb keeps in-frame clones, though not all of them. The table records 130,000 to 150,000 clones, about 13% of them present only once. No antigen is known for these receptors. Sequencing was carried out using central memory CD4+ T cells from blood. Receptor source: a young man with type 1 diabetes.

The chain links TRBV7-2 to TRBJ2-7, with a possible D match to TRBD1 (6 bases). Germline V CDR1 and CDR2: SGHTA, FQGNSA. The V gene lost 3 bases and the J gene lost 3 bases, with 12 bases spanning the gap. CDR3 length: 14 amino acids. CDR3 sequence reads: CASSFGQTFYEQYF. The CDR3 region has the DNA TGTGCCAGCAGCTTTGGACAGACGTTCTACGAGCAGTACTTC.

The sample holds a few counts of this clone. This chain joins TRBV7-8 and TRBJ1-2; D gene ambiguous. Germline values: CDR1 SGHVS, CDR2 FQNEAQ. There are 14 residues in the CDR3. The V end lost 0 bases, the J end lost 6 bases, and 11 bases lay between the germline ends. CDR3 sequence reads: CASSLASGYHGYTF. CDR3 nucleotide sequence: TGTGCCAGCAGCTTAGCCTCCGGGTATCATGGCTACACCTTC.

CDR3 protein: CASSPLGVDYGYTF. DNA for the CDR3: TGTGCCAGCAGCCCCTTGGGCGTCGACTATGGCTACACCTTC. This chain connects TRBV7-2 to TRBJ1-2; D is undetermined. The germline gives CDR1 SGHTA, CDR2 FQGNSA. The length of the CDR3 is 14 residues. The V end lost 5 bases, the J end lost 3 bases, and 13 bases lay between the germline ends.

The gene calls are TRBV9 and TRBJ1-1; 10 nucleotides align to TRBD1. This CDR3 contains 17 residues. Germline V gene data show CDR1 as SGDLS and CDR2 as YYNGEE. After removal of 4 bases from V and 4 bases from J, the junction contained 13 bases not matched to a gene. Written as DNA, the CDR3 is TGTGCCAGCAGCCTAACCGGGACAGGGGTCTTGGGCACTGAAGCTTTCTTT. Protein: CASSLTGTGVLGTEAFF.

This clone came up a few times. The chain employs TRBV2 and TRBJ2-3, with TRBD1 identical over 8 bases. The V gene's germline CDR1 is SNHLY and CDR2 FYNNEI. There are 13 residues in the CDR3. V shed 8 bases, J shed 3 bases, and the junction held 4 bases outside the gene matches. The CDR3 nucleotides read TGTGCCAGCCAGACAGGGGTAACAGATACGCAGTATTTT. This gives the protein CASQTGVTDTQYF.

V usage is TRBV19 and J usage is TRBJ2-5; D unresolved. V was shortened by 10 bases and J by 5 bases, with 11 bases between the two germline ends. Looked up from germline, CDR1 is LNHDA and CDR2 is SQIVND (reference sequence). The CDR3 is made up of 11 amino acids. The CDR3 sequence is CATGGVETQYF. The DNA for the CDR3 is TGTGCCACCGGCGGCGTGGAGACCCAGTACTTC.

The chain is built from TRBV28 and TRBJ2-3; D is undetermined. V was clipped by 6 bases and J by 6 bases, with 7 bases between them. This CDR3 comprises 11 residues. Germline values: CDR1 MDHEN, CDR2 SYDVKM. The CDR3 bases are TGTGCCAGCAGGCGGACGGATACGCAGTATTTT. Its protein is CASRRTDTQYF.

There are a few counts of this clone. J is TRBJ2-7 and V is TRBV29-1; D is unclear. Between the trimmed V and J ends, which lost 2 bases and 0 bases, there was a span of 11 bases. CDR1 and CDR2 from the germline V gene are SQVTM and ANQGSEA. This CDR3 contains 14 residues. The CDR3 DNA reads TGCAGCGTTGAAAAGGACGCTAGCTCCTACGAGCAGTACTTC. As protein: CSVEKDASSYEQYF.

This clone was counted only a few times. The chain uses TRBV7-3 and TRBJ2-3, with 11 bases aligning to TRBD2. The CDR3 contains 16 residues. Germline V gene lookup returns CDR1 SGHTA and CDR2 FQGTGA. Trimming cost V 5 bases and J 3 bases; bases outside gene matches: 7. In nucleotides, the CDR3 is TGTGCCAGCAGCCCACTAGCGGGGGTCGAAACAGATACGCAGTATTTT. This sequence encodes CASSPLAGVETDTQYF.

This sequence joins TRBV30 and TRBJ1-1; D not certain. In germline, CDR1 is GTSNPN, CDR2 SVGIG (reference sequence). The V and J ends lost 3 bases and 0 bases respectively, with 17 bases between them. The CDR3 has 16 residues. As DNA, the CDR3 is TGTGCCTGGAGATCCGGGAGTACCAGAATGAACACTGAAGCTTTCTTT. Translated: CAWRSGSTRMNTEAFF.

The chain links TRBV2 to TRBJ2-7; D is unresolved. The germline V gene encodes CDR1 SNHLY and CDR2 FYNNEI. This CDR3 is built from 14 residues. V was clipped by 6 bases and J by 1 base, with 13 bases between them. CDR3 DNA: TGTGCCAGCAGCCTTTCAGACGTTTCCTACGAGCAGTACTTC. Amino acids: CASSLSDVSYEQYF.

This clone was counted ten times or more. This chain uses TRBV30 with TRBJ1-1; D ambiguous. Deletions cut 2 bases from V and 2 bases from J, with 6 bases between. Germline V gene data show CDR1 as GTSNPN and CDR2 as SVGIG (reference sequence). The CDR3 covers 12 residues. The CDR3 spells CAWSSDNTEAFF. CDR3 sequence (DNA): TGTGCCTGGAGTAGTGACAACACTGAAGCTTTCTTT.

This clone has just a few counts. The chain has TRBV29-1 and TRBJ1-1, with 8 bases fitting TRBD1. The CDR3 covers 12 residues. V trimming: 7 bases; J trimming: 11 bases; junction bases outside the gene matches: 12. Germline-derived CDR1 and CDR2 are SQVTM and ANQGSEA. Written as DNA, the CDR3 is TGCAGCGGCAGACAGGGGTTGGAGGTGGCTTTCTTT. It translates to CSGRQGLEVAFF.

Comments on this clone: The same CDR3 can be traced to other DNA sequences in this sample. This rearrangement joins TRBV25-1 to TRBJ2-5; 13 positions match TRBD2. In germline, CDR1 is MGHDK, CDR2 SYGVNS. The CDR3 sequence is 14 residues long. The V segment lost 6 bases and the J segment 5 bases; nucleotides outside the gene matches: 3. The CDR3 coding sequence is TGTGCCAGCAGGACTAGCGGGGGGCGGGAGACCCAGTACTTC. Translated: CASRTSGGRETQYF.

This clone was seen more than once but under ten times. A read error may explain this, as a much larger clone is one base away. At the DNA level, this CDR3 is encoded by other sequences in the same sample as well. The CDR3: CASLKQGAGQPQHF. In DNA form, the CDR3 reads TGTGCCAGTTTAAAACAGGGGGCAGGGCAGCCCCAGCATTTT. V gene TRBV6-1 combines with J gene TRBJ1-5, with TRBD1 matching over 9 bases. This CDR3 spans 14 amino acids. The germline V gene encodes CDR1 MNHNS and CDR2 SASEGT. The J segment lost 7 bases and the V segment lost 9 bases, leaving 10 bases of the junction unmatched.

This clone was picked up a small number of times. CDR3 protein: CASSQQGIYEQYF. Written as DNA, the CDR3 is TGTGCCAGCAGCCAACAAGGTATCTACGAGCAGTACTTC. The chain carries TRBV11-3 and TRBJ2-7; D unclear. In germline, CDR1 is SGHNT, CDR2 YENEEA. The germline V and J ends were trimmed by 5 bases and 3 bases, with 11 bases remaining between them. This CDR3 comprises 13 residues.

This clone occurred a few times. The J gene is TRBJ2-5, the V gene TRBV5-1, with D unresolved. CDR3 length: 15 residues. CDR1 is SGHRS, CDR2 YFSETQ, per germline. The ends were cut back, 6 bases at V and 1 base at J, with 16 bases in the middle. The CDR3 sequence is CASTTFTAPQETQYF. CDR3 DNA sequence: TGCGCCAGCACCACCTTTACGGCTCCCCAAGAGACCCAGTACTTC.

The table lists this clone with a few counts. The chain carries TRBV7-6 and TRBJ1-1; D remains unclear. Germline CDR1 and CDR2: SGHVS and FNYEAQ. V lost 5 bases to trimming and J lost 0 bases, with 13 bases between them. The CDR3 contains 15 residues. CDR3 in amino acids: CASSPEAIMNTEAFF. CDR3 bases: TGTGCCAGCAGCCCCGAGGCGATCATGAACACTGAAGCTTTCTTT.